This T cell receptor beta chain was identified during a study of cytomegalovirus exposure and HLA in healthy donors. Overall study: Among the 398 donors who were genotyped, about 80% fell in the genetic ancestry cluster that is associated with self-reported Caucasian donors.

In the PCR, 60 Vbeta and 13 Jbeta primers were used. The method was immunoSEQ multiplex PCR; TCRdb's version includes in-frame clones alone and lacks a portion of them. The repertoire consists of 160,000 or so clones, with 81% occurring once and the leading ten covering about 13%. Note on this clone: Its specificity is not known.

Germline assignment: CDR1 SQVTM and CDR2 ANQGSEA. The CDR3 is 13 residues long. Trimming stripped 5 bases from V and 1 base from J, with 12 bases between. Study-level results: Upon later analysis, TCR association rates were observed to vary by HLA locus, being highest for DRB1 and lowest for HLA-C. Later work showed greater clonal expansion in HLA-associated TCR beta chains than in equally common others. Apart from CMV serostatus, no immune exposure information was available.

The V call is TRBV29-1, the J call TRBJ2-7, with TRBD1 as a possible D gene (5 bases). The sequenced sample consisted of PBMCs. This clonotype originated in a woman in her fifties or sixties in good health and CMV-seronegative. Written as DNA, the CDR3 is TGCAGCGTTACCCGGGCAGGGTCCTACGAGCAGTACTTC. Its protein product is CSVTRAGSYEQYF.